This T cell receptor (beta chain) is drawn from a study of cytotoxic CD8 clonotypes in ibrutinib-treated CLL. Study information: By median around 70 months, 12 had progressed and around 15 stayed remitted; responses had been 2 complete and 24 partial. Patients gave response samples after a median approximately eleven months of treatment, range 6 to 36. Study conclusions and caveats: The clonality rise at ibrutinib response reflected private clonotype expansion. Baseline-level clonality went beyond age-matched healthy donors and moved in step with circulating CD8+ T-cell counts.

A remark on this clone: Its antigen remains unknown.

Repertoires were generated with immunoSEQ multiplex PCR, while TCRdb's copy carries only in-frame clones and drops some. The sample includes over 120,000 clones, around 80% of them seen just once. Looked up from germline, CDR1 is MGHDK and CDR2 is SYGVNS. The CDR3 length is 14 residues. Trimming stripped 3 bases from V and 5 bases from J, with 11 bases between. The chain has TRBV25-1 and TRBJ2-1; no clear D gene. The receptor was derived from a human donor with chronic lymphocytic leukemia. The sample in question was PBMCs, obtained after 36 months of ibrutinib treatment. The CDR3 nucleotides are TGTGCCAGCAGTGAGGGCGACGAGAACAATGAGCAGTTCTTC. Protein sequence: CASSEGDENNEQFF.